This is a list of T cell receptor beta chains from one sample in a study of control samples from healthy donors and cancer patients. Produced via immunoSEQ multiplex PCR; TCRdb's table is partial and in-frame only. The sample has fewer than 200,000 clones; just over 85% are singletons. Sequenced sample: blood. All receptors derive from a woman aged 25 to 39 in good health. Each CDR3 is given with its conserved first and last residue. Fields, in order: clone size, J gene, V gene, D gene, CDR3 length, CDR3 protein, CDR3 DNA. A D gene is named only where the DNA matches it firmly. Where a row states a size, it is once, few, many or the class of an expanded clone; other rows omit it.

size: .; J: TRBJ2-7; V: TRBV5-4; D: TRBD2; length: 14; CDR3: CASSPGTSGYEQYF; DNA: TGTGCCAGCAGCCCCGGGACTAGCGGCTACGAGCAGTACTTC
size: .; J: TRBJ1-6; V: TRBV5-6; D: .; length: 16; CDR3: CASSPRGQGVNSPLHF; DNA: TGTGCCAGCAGCCCCCGGGGCCAGGGTGTAAATTCACCCCTCCACTTT
size: .; J: TRBJ2-1; V: TRBV6-1; D: .; length: 12; CDR3: CASSDRGNEQFF; DNA: TGTGCCAGCAGTGATCGGGGCAATGAGCAGTTCTTC
size: .; J: TRBJ2-5; V: TRBV3-1/TRBV3-2; D: .; length: 16; CDR3: CASSQGDTSLEETQYF; DNA: TGTGCCAGCAGCCAAGGGGACACCTCCCTCGAAGAGACCCAGTACTTC
size: .; J: TRBJ1-4; V: TRBV28; D: .; length: 15; CDR3: CASTDLDATNEKLFF; DNA: TGTGCCAGCACCGACTTAGACGCAACTAATGAAAAACTGTTTTTT
size: .; J: TRBJ1-2; V: TRBV28; D: .; length: 16; CDR3: CASSPGFWGRDYGYTF; DNA: TGTGCCAGCAGTCCGGGTTTCTGGGGACGGGACTATGGCTACACCTTC
size: .; J: TRBJ1-1; V: TRBV14; D: .; length: 14; CDR3: CASSPLLDPTEAFF; DNA: TGTGCCAGCAGCCCCCTTCTGGACCCCACTGAAGCTTTCTTT
size: .; J: TRBJ1-1; V: TRBV14; D: .; length: 14; CDR3: CASSQDIWGTEAFF; DNA: TGTGCCAGCAGCCAAGATATTTGGGGCACTGAAGCTTTCTTT
size: .; J: TRBJ2-2; V: TRBV19; D: TRBD1; length: 14; CDR3: CASSRTGGTGELFF; DNA: TGTGCCAGTAGTAGGACAGGCGGGACCGGGGAGCTGTTTTTT
size: .; J: TRBJ1-6; V: TRBV19; D: .; length: 14; CDR3: CASGEWADDSPLHF; DNA: TGTGCCAGTGGCGAATGGGCGGACGATTCACCCCTCCACTTT
size: .; J: TRBJ2-1; V: TRBV10-3; D: TRBD2; length: 13; CDR3: CATEREALAEQFF; DNA: TGTGCCACCGAGCGGGAGGCCCTTGCTGAGCAGTTCTTC
size: .; J: TRBJ2-4; V: TRBV7-9; D: .; length: 13; CDR3: CASSPGSGSIQYF; DNA: TGTGCCAGCAGCCCGGGTTCCGGGAGCATTCAGTACTTC
size: .; J: TRBJ2-1; V: TRBV6-5; D: TRBD2; length: 15; CDR3: CASSYGAGGPNEQFF; DNA: TGTGCCAGCAGTTACGGAGCGGGAGGGCCCAATGAGCAGTTCTTC
size: .; J: TRBJ1-1; V: TRBV6-6; D: .; length: 18; CDR3: CASSHNPSLGEQNTEAFF; DNA: TGTGCCAGCAGTCACAACCCTTCGTTAGGAGAGCAGAACACTGAAGCTTTCTTT
size: .; J: TRBJ2-3; V: TRBV7-9; D: .; length: 14; CDR3: CASSLIVRTDTQYF; DNA: TGTGCCAGCAGCTTAATCGTTCGCACAGATACGCAGTATTTT
size: .; J: TRBJ1-2; V: TRBV10-1; D: TRBD1; length: 13; CDR3: CARPGQGFDGYTF; DNA: TGCGCCAGACCGGGACAGGGTTTTGACGGCTACACCTTC
size: once; J: TRBJ2-1; V: TRBV7-2; D: .; length: 14; CDR3: CASSPAGIGDEQFF; DNA: TGTGCCAGCAGCCCAGCGGGCATCGGGGATGAGCAGTTCTTC
size: .; J: TRBJ1-3; V: TRBV6-5; D: .; length: 15; CDR3: CASSLRRNSGNTIYF; DNA: TGTGCCAGCAGTCTGCGACGTAACTCTGGAAACACCATATATTTT
size: .; J: TRBJ1-1; V: TRBV12-3/TRBV12-4; D: .; length: 12; CDR3: CASSRGNTEAFF; DNA: TGTGCCAGCAGCCGGGGGAACACTGAAGCTTTCTTT
size: .; J: TRBJ2-5; V: TRBV11-2; D: .; length: 15; CDR3: CASSYGGAGRETQYF; DNA: TGTGCCAGCAGCTATGGGGGGGCGGGAAGAGAGACCCAGTACTTC
size: .; J: TRBJ2-5; V: TRBV3-1/TRBV3-2; D: TRBD2; length: 15; CDR3: CASSQYSSGQETQYF; DNA: TGTGCCAGCAGCCAATATTCTAGCGGACAAGAGACCCAGTACTTC
size: .; J: TRBJ2-5; V: TRBV6-5; D: .; length: 12; CDR3: CASSYDGTTQYF; DNA: TGTGCCAGCAGTTACGACGGGACCACCCAGTACTTC
size: .; J: TRBJ2-5; V: TRBV7-9; D: TRBD2; length: 15; CDR3: CASTASGLGKETQYF; DNA: TGTGCCAGCACGGCTAGCGGGCTTGGGAAAGAGACCCAGTACTTC
size: .; J: TRBJ2-7; V: TRBV10-3; D: TRBD2; length: 16; CDR3: CAISRKQREGSYEQYF; DNA: TGTGCCATCAGTCGGAAACAGCGGGAGGGGTCCTACGAGCAGTACTTC
size: .; J: TRBJ2-3; V: TRBV18; D: .; length: 15; CDR3: CASSPMDRDTDTQYF; DNA: TGTGCCAGCTCACCTATGGACAGAGACACAGATACGCAGTATTTT
size: .; J: TRBJ2-7; V: TRBV28; D: TRBD1; length: 14; CDR3: CASSPPGTGYEQYF; DNA: TGTGCCAGCAGTCCCCCTGGGACAGGCTACGAGCAGTACTTC
size: .; J: TRBJ2-1; V: TRBV3-1/TRBV3-2; D: TRBD2; length: 12; CDR3: CASGLAGGQQFF; DNA: TGTGCGAGCGGACTAGCGGGGGGGCAGCAGTTCTTC
size: .; J: TRBJ1-1; V: TRBV7-9; D: .; length: 12; CDR3: CATKAQLTEAFF; DNA: TGTGCCACTAAGGCACAGCTCACTGAAGCTTTCTTT
size: .; J: TRBJ1-1; V: TRBV2; D: .; length: 14; CDR3: CASSDMGFGGEAFF; DNA: TGTGCCAGCAGTGATATGGGCTTCGGGGGTGAAGCTTTCTTT
size: .; J: TRBJ2-7; V: TRBV4-1; D: .; length: 16; CDR3: CASSLAWAAGSYEQYF; DNA: TGCGCCAGCAGCCTCGCCTGGGCGGCGGGGTCCTACGAGCAGTACTTC
size: .; J: TRBJ2-3; V: TRBV28; D: .; length: 18; CDR3: CASIASGATRSPTDTQYF; DNA: TGTGCCAGCATCGCCTCAGGTGCGACTAGATCGCCCACAGATACGCAGTATTTT
size: .; J: TRBJ2-1; V: TRBV5-1; D: .; length: 16; CDR3: CASSLLQGSSYNEQFF; DNA: TGCGCCAGCAGCTTGCTCCAGGGGAGTTCCTACAATGAGCAGTTCTTC
size: .; J: TRBJ1-1; V: TRBV7-2; D: TRBD1; length: 15; CDR3: CASSLMGQGAVSAFF; DNA: TGTGCCAGCAGCTTAATGGGACAGGGGGCTGTAAGTGCTTTCTTT